This TCR beta chain was found in a study of T cell changes during pregnancy in multiple sclerosis. CDR1 is SEHNR, CDR2 FQNEAQ, per germline (reference sequence). This CDR3 is 14 amino acids long. V was trimmed by 5 bases and J by 9 bases, leaving 17 bases between them. Clones were read by immunoSEQ multiplex PCR, and TCRdb kept only the in-frame ones, dropping some. The sample has about 73,000 clones, 85% to 95% seen once. Sequenced material: peripheral blood, taken in the third trimester of pregnancy. The sequence came from a female donor in good health, enrolled as a control in a pregnancy study. V and J are TRBV7-9 and TRBJ2-1, with D tentatively TRBD1 (6 bases). The CDR3 sequence: CASSDDRLQGEQFF. In nucleotides, the CDR3 is TGTGCCAGCAGCGACGACAGGTTGCAAGGTGAGCAGTTCTTC.